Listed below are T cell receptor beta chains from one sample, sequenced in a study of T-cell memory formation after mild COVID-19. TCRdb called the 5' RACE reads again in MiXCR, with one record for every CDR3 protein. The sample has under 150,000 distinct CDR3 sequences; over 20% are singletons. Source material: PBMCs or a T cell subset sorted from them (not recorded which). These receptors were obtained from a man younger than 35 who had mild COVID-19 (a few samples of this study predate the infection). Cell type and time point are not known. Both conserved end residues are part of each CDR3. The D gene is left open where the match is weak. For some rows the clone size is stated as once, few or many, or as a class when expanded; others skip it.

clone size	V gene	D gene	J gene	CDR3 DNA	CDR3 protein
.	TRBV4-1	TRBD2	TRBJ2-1	TGCGCCAGCAGCCAATTTGGGGGGGGGACCCACAATGAGCAGTTCTTC	CASSQFGGGTHNEQFF
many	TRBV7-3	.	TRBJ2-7	TGTGCCAGCAGCTTATCAGCGGGCCCCTACGAGCAGTACTTC	CASSLSAGPYEQYF
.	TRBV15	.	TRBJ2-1	TGTGCCACCAGCAGCTTACAGGGTTCTGAGCAGTTCTTC	CATSSLQGSEQFF
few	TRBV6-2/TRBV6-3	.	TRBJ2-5	TGTGCCACCACGGACCAAGAGACCCAGTACTTC	CATTDQETQYF
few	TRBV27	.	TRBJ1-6	TGTGCCAGCAGGCTTGGCGTAGTTGATTCACCCCTCCACTTT	CASRLGVVDSPLHF
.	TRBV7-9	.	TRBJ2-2	TGTGCCAGCAGCCCCCCGGACGGGGAGCTGTTTTTT	CASSPPDGELFF
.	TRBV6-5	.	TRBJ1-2	TGTGCCAGCAGTTACTGGACAGCCCAGGGGCTTGGCTACACCTTC	CASSYWTAQGLGYTF
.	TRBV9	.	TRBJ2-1	TGTGCCAGCAGCGTAGGAGGGCTGGTCTACAATGAGCAGTTCTTC	CASSVGGLVYNEQFF
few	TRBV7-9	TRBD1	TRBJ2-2	TGTGCCAGCAGCCCGACAGGGGAAAAATCGAACACCGGGGAGCTGTTTTTT	CASSPTGEKSNTGELFF
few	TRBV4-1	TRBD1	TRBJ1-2	TGCGCCAGCAGCCAAGATCGGCAGGGGGCTCGCGGCTACACCTTC	CASSQDRQGARGYTF
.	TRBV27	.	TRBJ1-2	TGTGCCAGCAGCAGGGGTGCGGGTAACTATGGCTACACCTTC	CASSRGAGNYGYTF
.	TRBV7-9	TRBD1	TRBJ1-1	TGTGCCAGCAGCGTGACAGGGACTGAAGCTTTCTTT	CASSVTGTEAFF
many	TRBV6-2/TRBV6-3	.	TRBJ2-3	TGTGCCAGCAGTCCCAGCGCAGGGTTCACAGATACGCAGTATTTT	CASSPSAGFTDTQYF
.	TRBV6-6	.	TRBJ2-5	TGTGCCAGCAGTTACAGGGGACAGACCCAGTACTTC	CASSYRGQTQYF
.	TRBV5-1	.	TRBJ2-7	TGCGCCAGCAGCCATCCGCCCTACGAGCAGTACTTC	CASSHPPYEQYF
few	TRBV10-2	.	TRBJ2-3	TGCGCCAGCAGTGCTTTGGGGGGTACTACGGAAGATACGCAGTATTTT	CASSALGGTTEDTQYF
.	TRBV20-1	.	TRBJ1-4	TGCAGTGCTAAAGGGCGTAACTATGAAAAACTGTTTTTT	CSAKGRNYEKLFF
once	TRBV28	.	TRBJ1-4	TGTGCCAGCAGCAGTTTGGATTTTGAAGAGGGTGAAAAACTGTTTTTT	CASSSLDFEEGEKLFF
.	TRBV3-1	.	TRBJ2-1	TGTGCCAGCAGCCTGAATCGTCTAGCAGAAAAATACAATGAGCAGTTCTTC	CASSLNRLAEKYNEQFF
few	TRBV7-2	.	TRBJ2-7	TGTGCCAGCAGCCCCGAGGCGGCTAACGAGCAGTACTTC	CASSPEAANEQYF
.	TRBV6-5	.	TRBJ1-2	TGTGCCAGCTGGGGAGAGCTCAAGCTCGATAACTATGGCTACACCTTC	CASWGELKLDNYGYTF
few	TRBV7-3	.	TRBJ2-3	TGTGCCAGCAGCGGTTTGGGCCCTCGAGGCGCAGATACGCAGTATTTT	CASSGLGPRGADTQYF
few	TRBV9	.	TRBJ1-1	TGTGCCAGCAGCCCCCGGACGGCTGTTAACACTGAAGCTTTCTTT	CASSPRTAVNTEAFF
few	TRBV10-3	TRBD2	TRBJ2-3	TGTGCCATCAGTGACTCTAGCGGGGGGATTGATACGCAGTATTTT	CAISDSSGGIDTQYF
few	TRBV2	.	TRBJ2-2	TGTGCCAGCAGTGGCCGGACTACATCCGGGGAGCTGTTTTTT	CASSGRTTSGELFF
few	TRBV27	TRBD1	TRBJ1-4	TGTGCCAGCAGAGGTTGGGACAGCCATAATGAAAAACTGTTTTTT	CASRGWDSHNEKLFF